These 24 T cell receptor beta chains originate from one sample sequenced in a study of OX40 agonist ivuxolimab in advanced cancers. Method: immunoSEQ multiplex PCR; TCRdb's copy keeps in-frame clones and lacks some. The sample gives under 85,000 clones, 90% of which show up once; approximately 0.69% is in the top ten. The starting material was CD4+ or CD8+ T cells sorted from blood, obtained in a trial of the OX40 agonist ivuxolimab. The receptor source for this set is an adult with an advanced solid tumor such as melanoma, head and neck, liver or kidney cancer.

V gene TRBV5-8 combines with J gene TRBJ1-1; D may be TRBD1 (6 bases). This CDR3 comprises 14 residues. V was clipped by 5 bases and J by 1 base, with 12 bases between them. Per germline, CDR1 SGHTS and CDR2 YDEGEE. This CDR3 is CASRFLGQNTEAFF. The CDR3 nucleotides are TGTGCCAGCAGATTTTTGGGACAGAACACTGAAGCTTTCTTT.

This chain connects TRBV18 to TRBJ2-7, with TRBD1 matching 8 bases. The CDR3 sequence is 16 residues long. V was pared by 1 base and J by 5 bases, with 10 bases of the junction left unmatched. Germline V gene data show CDR1 as KGHSH and CDR2 as LQKENI. The CDR3 sequence is CASSPRLAGGFHEQYF. CDR3 in DNA: TGTGCCAGCTCACCACGGCTCGCAGGGGGCTTCCACGAGCAGTACTTC.

This clone showed up just once. The chain joins TRBV5-1 to TRBJ2-3; D uncertain. The V end lost 4 bases, the J end lost 5 bases, and 8 bases lay between the germline ends. The length of the CDR3 is 12 residues. Germline V gene sequence: CDR1 SGHRS, CDR2 YFSETQ. The CDR3 DNA reads as TGCGCCAGCAGCCCAGGCCAAGATACGCAGTATTTT. Its translation: CASSPGQDTQYF.

This clone was found once. V is TRBV25-1 and J is TRBJ1-6; perhaps TRBD1 as D (5 bases). Germline values: CDR1 MGHDK, CDR2 SYGVNS. This CDR3 spans 13 amino acids. CDR3 sequence reads: CASDEQDGSPLHF. The CDR3 DNA follows: TGTGCTAGCGATGAACAGGATGGCTCACCCCTCCACTTT.

The V gene is TRBV6-5, the J gene TRBJ1-1, with D hard to call. V dropped 6 bases and J dropped 1 base, with 12 bases sitting between them. The CDR3 is 14 amino acids. Germline V gene lookup returns CDR1 MNHEY and CDR2 SVGAGI. CDR3 residues: CASRKTYTNTEAFF. The CDR3 nucleotides read TGTGCCAGCAGGAAAACATATACGAACACTGAAGCTTTCTTT.

The chain carries TRBV7-9 and TRBJ2-5; 7 bases line up with TRBD1. CDR1 and CDR2 from the germline V gene are SEHNR and FQNEAQ (reference sequence). V lost 5 bases to trimming and J lost 4 bases; unmatched junction nucleotides: 13. CDR3 length equals 16 residues. For the CDR3, the DNA is TGTGCCAGCAGCGGTAGACAGGGTTGGACGGGAGAGACCCAGTACTTC. Translated, it gives CASSGRQGWTGETQYF.

The V gene is TRBV21-1, the J gene TRBJ2-7; the table's D call TRBD2 went unverified against the DNA. TRBV21-1 is a pseudogene segment. The CDR3 is 14 residues long. The CDR3 bases are TGTGCCAGCAGCAAAGAACGGGTTGTCGGCGAGCAGTACTTC. Amino acid sequence: CASSKERVVGEQYF.

V is TRBV19 and J is TRBJ1-3; the match to TRBD1 covers 8 bases. The CDR3 has 14 amino acids. Trimming took 6 bases from V and 4 from J; bases not matched to a gene: 5. CDR1 is LNHDA, CDR2 SQIVND, per germline (reference sequence). The CDR3 loop is CASRTGTGGNTIYF. The CDR3 coding sequence is TGTGCCAGTAGGACCGGGACAGGAGGAAACACCATATATTTT.

This clone is a singleton in its sample. This sequence joins TRBV6-5 and TRBJ2-7, with 7 bases aligning to TRBD2. Trimming at V came to 3 bases and at J to 1 base, leaving 6 bases not matched to a gene. The CDR3 consists of 15 residues. The V gene's germline CDR1 is MNHEY and CDR2 SVGAGI. In DNA form, the CDR3 reads TGTGCCAGCAGTTATTCCTGGGGGGGTTCCTACGAGCAGTACTTC. This translates into CASSYSWGGSYEQYF.

Points on this clone: The junction departs from germline at one end; a sequencing error may be responsible. This rearrangement joins TRBV30 to TRBJ1-4, with 10 bases fitting TRBD1. The CDR3 is 12 residues long. From germline, CDR1 is GTSNPN and CDR2 SVGIG (reference sequence). CDR3 region: CAWSGTGGSTVF. CDR3 DNA: TGTGCCTGGAGTGGGACAGGGGGGTCAACTGTTTTT.

The rearrangement joins TRBV4-3 to TRBJ2-3; no clear D. Trimming left V 0 bases short and J 6 bases short, with 22 bases between. The germline V gene encodes CDR1 LGHNA and CDR2 YSLEER. This CDR3 comprises 18 residues. CDR3 sequence reads: CASSQEGGGSAIGDTQYF. DNA for the CDR3: TGCGCCAGCAGCCAAGAGGGCGGTGGTTCTGCAATAGGCGATACGCAGTATTTT.

The rearrangement joins TRBV7-3 to TRBJ2-1; 11 bases fit TRBD2. The V gene's germline CDR1 is SGHTA and CDR2 FQGTGA. CDR3 length: 15 residues. The ends lost 3 bases at V and 5 bases at J; junction bases unmatched: 3. The CDR3 nucleotides are TGTGCCAGCAGCTTCGGGACTAGCGGAAACAATGAGCAGTTCTTC. Amino acids: CASSFGTSGNNEQFF.

This rearrangement joins TRBV11-2 to TRBJ2-3; D is perhaps TRBD1 or TRBD2 (5 bases each). CDR1 SGHAT and CDR2 FQNNGV come from the germline V gene. Trimming stripped 4 bases from V and 4 bases from J, with 12 bases between. CDR3 size: 14 residues. CDR3 residues: CASSSDTGPDTQYF. The CDR3, as DNA: TGTGCCAGCAGCTCCGATACGGGGCCAGATACGCAGTATTTT. Based on the CDR3 plus reference TRBV11-2 and TRBJ2-3, the full variable domain is EAGVAQSPRYKIIEKRQSVAFWCNPISGHATLYWYQQILGQGPKLLIQFQNNGVVDDSQLPKDRFSAERLKGVDSTLKIQPAKLEDSAVYLCASSSDTGPDTQYFGPGTRLTVL.

This chain connects TRBV2 to TRBJ1-5; no definite D call. V lost 4 bases and J 7 bases, leaving 20 bases between the germline ends. Germline V gene sequence: CDR1 SNHLY, CDR2 FYNNEI. The CDR3 loop spans 16 amino acids. The CDR3 is CASSVSDGLKTQPQHF. The CDR3 DNA is TGTGCCAGCAGTGTATCGGACGGCCTCAAAACCCAGCCCCAGCATTTT.

The V and J genes are TRBV2 and TRBJ2-1; TRBD2 matches 15 bases. Germline CDR1 reads SNHLY; CDR2 reads FYNNEI. Losses at the gene ends were 6 bases for V and 7 bases for J; bases not matched to a gene: 10. The CDR3 has 17 amino acids. CDR3 sequence reads: CASRIRGLAGGGNEQFF. In nucleotides, the CDR3 is TGTGCCAGCAGGATCCGGGGACTAGCGGGAGGAGGGAATGAGCAGTTCTTC. Combining the CDR3 with reference TRBV2 and TRBJ2-1 gives the whole variable domain EPEVTQTPSHQVTQMGQEVILRCVPISNHLYFYWYRQILGQKVEFLVSFYNNEISEKSEIFDDQFSVERPDGSNFTLKIRSTKLEDSAMYFCASRIRGLAGGGNEQFFGPGTRLTVL.

The chain combines TRBV7-9 with TRBJ2-1; 9 bases are a match to TRBD2. The germline V gene has CDR1 SEHNR and CDR2 FQNEAQ (reference sequence). V gave up 2 bases and J gave up 6 bases; unmatched junction bases: 8. This CDR3 has 16 residues. The CDR3 reads CASSLFPSGTGNEQFF. Here the CDR3 DNA reads TGTGCCAGCAGCTTATTTCCTAGCGGGACTGGCAATGAGCAGTTCTTC. Looking up the rest from reference TRBV7-9 and TRBJ2-1 gives the full variable domain: DTGVSQNPRHKITKRGQNVTFRCDPISEHNRLYWYRQTLGQGPEFLTYFQNEAQLEKSRLLSDRFSAERPKGSFSTLEIQRTEQGDSAMYLCASSLFPSGTGNEQFFGPGTRLTVL.

A single count supports this clone. The chain combines TRBV4-1 with TRBJ1-2; tentative D call: TRBD1 (5 bases). Germline CDR1 reads MGHRA; CDR2 reads YSYEKL. V was shortened by 0 bases and J by 2 bases, with 13 bases between the two germline ends. This CDR3 is 16 amino acids long. CDR3 sequence: CASSQDFGGANYGYTF. CDR3 in DNA: TGCGCCAGCAGCCAAGATTTCGGAGGGGCCAACTATGGCTACACCTTC.

This chain uses TRBV6-1 with TRBJ2-7; no clear D gene. Trimming stripped 2 bases from V and 0 bases from J, with 11 bases between. This CDR3 region has 15 residues. Germline CDR1 and CDR2: MNHNS and SASEGT. This chain's CDR3 is CASSELPKSSYEQYF. CDR3 DNA sequence: TGTGCCAGCAGTGAACTGCCCAAAAGCTCCTACGAGCAGTACTTC.

This rearrangement joins TRBV7-9 to TRBJ1-1; 8 bases are shared with TRBD1. The germline gives CDR1 SEHNR, CDR2 FQNEAQ (reference sequence). Trimming cost V 4 bases and J 4 bases; bases outside gene matches: 14. The CDR3 contains 17 residues. The CDR3 here is CASSSLLRRQGSTEAFF. The CDR3 DNA is TGTGCCAGCAGCTCCCTACTAAGAAGACAGGGGAGCACTGAAGCTTTCTTT.

This chain connects TRBV25-1 to TRBJ2-2; 10 nucleotides line up with TRBD2. The CDR3 contains 17 residues. The J segment lost 1 base and the V segment lost 5 bases, leaving 7 bases of the junction unmatched. Germline V CDR1 and CDR2: MGHDK, SYGVNS. The CDR3 bases are TGTGCCAGCAGTCCAGCGGGAGGGTTAAAGAACACCGGGGAGCTGTTTTTT. Amino acid sequence: CASSPAGGLKNTGELFF. The variable domain in full, with the rest retrieved from reference TRBV25-1 and TRBJ2-2, is EADIYQTPRYLVIGTGKKITLECSQTMGHDKMYWYQQDPGMELHLIHYSYGVNSTEKGDLSSESTVSRIRTEHFPLTLESARPSHTSQYLCASSPAGGLKNTGELFFGEGSRLTVL.

The chain uses TRBV19 and TRBJ2-5; D is unresolved. Germline values: CDR1 LNHDA, CDR2 SQIVND (reference sequence). The CDR3 runs to 13 residues. V dropped 3 bases and J dropped 6 bases, with 11 bases sitting between them. The CDR3 loop reads CASSIGHGKTQYF. DNA of the CDR3: TGTGCCAGTAGTATTGGCCACGGAAAGACCCAGTACTTC.

The genes are TRBV7-9 and TRBJ2-1; D ambiguous. V was trimmed by 2 bases and J by 4 bases, leaving 9 bases between them. Germline assignment: CDR1 SEHNR and CDR2 FQNEAQ (reference sequence). The CDR3 length is 14 residues. This chain's CDR3 is CASSLLSGYNEQFF. CDR3 in DNA: TGTGCCAGCAGCTTACTTTCAGGATACAATGAGCAGTTCTTC. Full variable domain (missing parts from reference TRBV7-9 and TRBJ2-1): DTGVSQNPRHKITKRGQNVTFRCDPISEHNRLYWYRQTLGQGPEFLTYFQNEAQLEKSRLLSDRFSAERPKGSFSTLEIQRTEQGDSAMYLCASSLLSGYNEQFFGPGTRLTVL.

The chain joins TRBV21-1 to TRBJ2-1; the table's TRBD1 call for D was not verified on the DNA. TRBV21-1 is a recognized pseudogene. CDR3 length: 15 amino acids. The CDR3 DNA follows: TGTGCCAGCAGCAAAGCACGGACACCGCTTAATGAGCAGTTCTTC. Protein product: CASSKARTPLNEQFF.

The genes are TRBV4-1 and TRBJ2-5; a weak D match, TRBD2 (6 bases). The length of the CDR3 is 14 residues. V was shortened by 1 base and J by 4 bases, with 10 bases between the two germline ends. Germline V CDR1 and CDR2: MGHRA, YSYEKL. The CDR3 loop reads CASSQGHGGETQYF. The DNA for the CDR3 is TGCGCCAGCAGCCAAGGTCACGGGGGAGAGACCCAGTACTTC.